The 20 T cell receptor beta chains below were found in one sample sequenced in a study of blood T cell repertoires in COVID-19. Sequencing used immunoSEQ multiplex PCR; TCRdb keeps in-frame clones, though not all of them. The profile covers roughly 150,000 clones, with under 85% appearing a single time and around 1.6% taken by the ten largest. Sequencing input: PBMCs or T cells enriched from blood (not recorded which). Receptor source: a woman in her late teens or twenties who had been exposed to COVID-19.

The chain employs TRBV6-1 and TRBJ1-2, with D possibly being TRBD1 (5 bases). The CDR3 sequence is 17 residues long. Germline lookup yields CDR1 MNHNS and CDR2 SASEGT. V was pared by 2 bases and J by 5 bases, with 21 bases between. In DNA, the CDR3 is TGTGCCAGCAGTGAACAGGGCTCCCTTAACTATGAGTATGGCTACACCTTC. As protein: CASSEQGSLNYEYGYTF.

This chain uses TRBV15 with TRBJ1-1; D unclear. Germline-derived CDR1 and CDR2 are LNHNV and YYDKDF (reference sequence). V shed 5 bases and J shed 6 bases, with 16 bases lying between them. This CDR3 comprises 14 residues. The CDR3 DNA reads TGTGCCACCAGCCGAGCATACAGTATGGCTGAAGCTTTCTTT. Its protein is CATSRAYSMAEAFF. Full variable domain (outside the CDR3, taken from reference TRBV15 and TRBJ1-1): DAMVIQNPRYQVTQFGKPVTLSCSQTLNHNVMYWYQQKSSQAPKLLFHYYDKDFNNEADTPDNFQSRRPNTSFCFLDIRSPGLGDTAMYLCATSRAYSMAEAFFGQGTRLTVV.

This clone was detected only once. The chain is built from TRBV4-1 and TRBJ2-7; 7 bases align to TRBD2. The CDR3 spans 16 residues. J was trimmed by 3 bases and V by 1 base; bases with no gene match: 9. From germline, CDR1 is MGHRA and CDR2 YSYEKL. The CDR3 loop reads CASSQARLAGVYEQYF. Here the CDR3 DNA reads TGCGCCAGCAGCCAAGCCCGTCTCGCGGGAGTCTACGAGCAGTACTTC.

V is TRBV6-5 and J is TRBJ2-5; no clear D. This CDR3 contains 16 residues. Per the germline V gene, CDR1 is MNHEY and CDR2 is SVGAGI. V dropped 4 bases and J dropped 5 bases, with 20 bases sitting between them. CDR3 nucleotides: TGTGCCAGCAGTTCGCCCCGACCGGAGATTGGGGAGACCCAGTACTTC. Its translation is CASSSPRPEIGETQYF.

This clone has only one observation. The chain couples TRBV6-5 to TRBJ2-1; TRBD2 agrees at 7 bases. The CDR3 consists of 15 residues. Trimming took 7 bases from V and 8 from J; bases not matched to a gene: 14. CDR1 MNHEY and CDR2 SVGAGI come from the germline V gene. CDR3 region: CASTSQWEGFHEQFF. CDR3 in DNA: TGTGCCAGCACCAGTCAATGGGAGGGCTTCCATGAGCAGTTCTTC.

The CDR3 sequence is CASSFEGWGGNSPLHF. CDR3 nucleotides: TGTGCCAGCAGCTTTGAGGGTTGGGGGGGGAATTCACCCCTCCACTTT. The chain employs TRBV11-3 and TRBJ1-6, with D tentatively TRBD1 (5 bases). V was clipped by 3 bases and J by 7 bases, with 16 bases between them. The CDR3 is 16 residues long. CDR1 is SGHNT, CDR2 YENEEA, per germline.

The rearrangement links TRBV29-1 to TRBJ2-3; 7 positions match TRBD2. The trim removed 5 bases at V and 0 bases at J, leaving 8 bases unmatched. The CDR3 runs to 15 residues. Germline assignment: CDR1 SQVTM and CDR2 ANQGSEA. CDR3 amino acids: CSVRTSDTSTDTQYF. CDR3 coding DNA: TGCAGCGTTAGAACTAGCGACACTAGCACAGATACGCAGTATTTT.

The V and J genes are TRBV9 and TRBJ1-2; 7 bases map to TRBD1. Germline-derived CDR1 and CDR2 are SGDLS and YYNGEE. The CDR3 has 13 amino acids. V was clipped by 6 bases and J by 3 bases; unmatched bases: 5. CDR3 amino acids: CASTPGQYYGYTF. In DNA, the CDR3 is TGTGCCAGCACTCCGGGACAGTACTATGGCTACACCTTC.

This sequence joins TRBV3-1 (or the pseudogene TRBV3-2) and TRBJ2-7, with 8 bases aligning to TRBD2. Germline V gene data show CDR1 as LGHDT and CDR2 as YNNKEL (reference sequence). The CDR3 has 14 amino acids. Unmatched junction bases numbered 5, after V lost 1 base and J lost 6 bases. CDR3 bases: TGTGCCAGCAGCCAAGGGTCGGGAGGGGTCGAGCAGTACTTC. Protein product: CASSQGSGGVEQYF.

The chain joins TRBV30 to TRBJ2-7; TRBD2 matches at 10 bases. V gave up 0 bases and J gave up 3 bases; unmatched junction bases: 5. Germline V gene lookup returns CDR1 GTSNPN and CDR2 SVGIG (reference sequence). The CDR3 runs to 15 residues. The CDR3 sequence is CAWSVQAGGNYEQYF. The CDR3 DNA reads TGTGCCTGGAGTGTACAAGCGGGAGGGAACTACGAGCAGTACTTC.

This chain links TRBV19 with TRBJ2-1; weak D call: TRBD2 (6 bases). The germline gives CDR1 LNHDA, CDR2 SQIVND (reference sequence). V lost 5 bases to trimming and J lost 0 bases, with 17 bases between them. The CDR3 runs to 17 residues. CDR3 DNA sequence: TGTGCCAGTAGTCCGGGCCCTAGCGCAAGCTCCTACAATGAGCAGTTCTTC. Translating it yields CASSPGPSASSYNEQFF.

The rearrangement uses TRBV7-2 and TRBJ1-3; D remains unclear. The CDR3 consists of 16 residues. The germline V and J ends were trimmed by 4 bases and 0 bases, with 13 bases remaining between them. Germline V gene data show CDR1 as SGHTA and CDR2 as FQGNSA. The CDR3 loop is CASSSLGQFSGNTIYF. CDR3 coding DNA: TGTGCCAGCAGCTCCCTTGGGCAGTTCTCTGGAAACACCATATATTTT.

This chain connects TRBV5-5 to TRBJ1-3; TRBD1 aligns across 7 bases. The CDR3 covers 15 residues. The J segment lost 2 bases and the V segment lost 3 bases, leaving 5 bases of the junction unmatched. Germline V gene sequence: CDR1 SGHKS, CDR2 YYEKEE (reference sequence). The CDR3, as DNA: TGTGCCAGCAGCTACTATACAGGGGCTGGAAACACCATATATTTT. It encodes CASSYYTGAGNTIYF.

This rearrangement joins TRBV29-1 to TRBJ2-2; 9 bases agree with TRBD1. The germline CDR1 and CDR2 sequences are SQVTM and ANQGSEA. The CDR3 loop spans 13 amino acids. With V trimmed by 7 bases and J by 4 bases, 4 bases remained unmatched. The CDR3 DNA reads TGCAGCGGAGGACAGGGGACCACCGGGGAGCTGTTTTTT. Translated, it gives CSGGQGTTGELFF.

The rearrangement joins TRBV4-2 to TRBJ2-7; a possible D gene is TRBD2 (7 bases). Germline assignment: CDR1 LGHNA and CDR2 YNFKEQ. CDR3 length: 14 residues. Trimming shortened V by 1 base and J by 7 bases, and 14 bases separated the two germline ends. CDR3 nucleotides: TGTGCCAGCAGCCAAGTGGGGGGGCCGGGAGAGCAGTACTTC. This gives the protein CASSQVGGPGEQYF.

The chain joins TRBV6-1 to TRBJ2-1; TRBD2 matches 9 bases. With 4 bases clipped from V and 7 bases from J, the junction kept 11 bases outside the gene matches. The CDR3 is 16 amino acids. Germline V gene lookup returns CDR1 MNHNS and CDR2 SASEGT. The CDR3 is CASSVDLAGTLNEQFF. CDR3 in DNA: TGTGCCAGCAGTGTTGACCTAGCGGGAACCCTAAATGAGCAGTTCTTC.

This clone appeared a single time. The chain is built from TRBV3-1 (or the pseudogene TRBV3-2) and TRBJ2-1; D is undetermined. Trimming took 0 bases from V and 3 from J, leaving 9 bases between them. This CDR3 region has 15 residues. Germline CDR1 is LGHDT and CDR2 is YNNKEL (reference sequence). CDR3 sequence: CASSQDSSGYNEQFF. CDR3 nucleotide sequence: TGTGCCAGCAGCCAAGATAGTTCCGGCTACAATGAGCAGTTCTTC.

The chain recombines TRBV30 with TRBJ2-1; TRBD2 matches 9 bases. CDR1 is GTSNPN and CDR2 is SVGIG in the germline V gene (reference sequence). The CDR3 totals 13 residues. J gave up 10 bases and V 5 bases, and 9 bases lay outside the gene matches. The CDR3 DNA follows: TGTGCCTGGGACCTTAGACTAGCGGAGGAGCAGTTCTTC. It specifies CAWDLRLAEEQFF. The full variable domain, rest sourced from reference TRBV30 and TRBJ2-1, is SQTIHQWPATLVQPVGSPLSLECTVEGTSNPNLYWYRQAAGRGLQLLFYSVGIGQISSEVPQNLSASRPQDRQFILSSKKLLLSDSGFYLCAWDLRLAEEQFFGPGTRLTVL.

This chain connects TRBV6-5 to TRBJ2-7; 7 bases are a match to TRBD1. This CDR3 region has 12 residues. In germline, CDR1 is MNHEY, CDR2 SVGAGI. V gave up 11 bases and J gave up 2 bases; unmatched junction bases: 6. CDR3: CAGGQATYEQYF. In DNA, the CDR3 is TGTGCCGGAGGACAGGCCACCTACGAGCAGTACTTC.

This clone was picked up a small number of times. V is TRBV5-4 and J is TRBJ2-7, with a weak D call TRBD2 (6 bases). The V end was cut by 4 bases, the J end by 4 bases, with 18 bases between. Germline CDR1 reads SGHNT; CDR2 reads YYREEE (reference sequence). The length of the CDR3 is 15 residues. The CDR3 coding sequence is TGTGCCAGCAGCCGCGCAGCGGGCTCCCCGTACGAGCAGTACTTC. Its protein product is CASSRAAGSPYEQYF.